The 4 T cell receptor beta chains reported below all come from one sample, sequenced in a study of regulatory T cells in long-lasting Graves disease. Noted time point: newly diagnosed GD, antithyroid drugs for less than 3 months. RNA isolated from PBMCs was used to make the TCR library. With iRepertoire HTBI primers and Arm-PCR of CDR3 regions, TCR beta libraries were built. One entry per CDR3 protein results from TCRdb running MiXCR on the multiplex PCR reads. The sample yields approximately 440,000 distinct CDR3 sequences, around 16% seen once. These data are also associated with another study on T cells in Graves' hyperthyroidism and ophthalmopathy.

The sequencing used peripheral blood mononuclear cells (PBMCs), collected at new diagnosis, from a patient treated with antithyroid drugs. These receptors all come from a man aged 40-49 years with Graves disease.

This clonotype was seen a handful of times. This chain links TRBV6-2 or TRBV6-3 with TRBJ2-7, with TRBD1 as a possible D gene (5 bases). Per germline, CDR1 MNHEY and CDR2 SVGEGT. The CDR3 has 14 residues. With 6 bases removed from V and 2 bases from J, the gap between germline ends came to 14 bases. The CDR3 sequence is CASRQSTGAYEQYF. In nucleotides, the CDR3 is TGTGCCAGCAGACAATCCACAGGAGCCTACGAGCAGTACTTC.

The chain is built from TRBV4-1 and TRBJ1-5, with D unclear. CDR3 size: 15 residues. V dropped 4 bases and J dropped 0 bases, with 10 bases sitting between them. Germline values: CDR1 MGHRA, CDR2 YSYEKL. CDR3 amino acids: CASSLDGDSNQPQHF. DNA for the CDR3: TGCGCCAGCAGCCTGGACGGCGATAGCAATCAGCCCCAGCATTTT.

V is TRBV12-3 or TRBV12-4 and J is TRBJ2-7; D uncertain. This CDR3 region has 16 residues. The germline V and J ends were trimmed by 1 base and 6 bases, with 19 bases remaining between them. CDR3 sequence: CASSLGVGPLPGEQYF. DNA for the CDR3: TGTGCCAGCAGTTTAGGGGTAGGACCCCTACCAGGCGAGCAGTACTTC.

This clonotype was seen at least ten times. This chain uses TRBV3-1 with TRBJ2-7; D possibly corresponds to TRBD2 (6 bases). V lost 1 base, J lost 2 bases, and 15 bases lay in between. Looked up from germline, CDR1 is LGHDT and CDR2 is YNNKEL (reference sequence). The CDR3 loop spans 16 amino acids. The chain's CDR3 is CASSQGRARLTYEQYF. For the CDR3, the DNA is TGTGCCAGCAGCCAAGGGAGGGCTCGGCTAACCTACGAGCAGTACTTC.